These 25 T cell receptor beta chains came from one sample sequenced in a study of shared clonotypes between healthy human individuals. Only in-frame clones appear in the TCRdb table, and some are missing; sequencing was by immunoSEQ multiplex PCR. The sample contains under 1,100,000 clones, around four fifths of which appear only once. Input material: memory CD4+ T cells sorted from blood. Indicated subset: CD45RA-negative fraction. The receptors were sampled from a man younger than 35 in good health.

This clone turned up a few times. The chain recombines TRBV14 with TRBJ2-3; D not resolved. The germline V and J ends were trimmed by 3 bases and 1 base, with 5 bases remaining between them. The CDR3 contains 13 residues. The germline V gene has CDR1 SGHDN and CDR2 FVKESK. This chain's CDR3 is CASSQPGTDTQYF. CDR3 nucleotides: TGTGCCAGCAGCCAGCCTGGCACAGATACGCAGTATTTT.

This chain connects TRBV27 to TRBJ2-7, with 13 bases matching TRBD2. The CDR3 has 17 residues. V trimming: 0 bases; J trimming: 6 bases; junction bases outside the gene matches: 8. Per germline, CDR1 MNHEY and CDR2 SMNVEV (reference sequence). The CDR3 here is CASSLSRTSGSAGEQYF. CDR3 sequence (DNA): TGTGCCAGCAGTTTATCCCGGACTAGCGGGAGCGCTGGCGAGCAGTACTTC.

J is TRBJ1-5 and V is TRBV2; D unclear. V shed 4 bases and J shed 0 bases, with 10 bases lying between them. Germline V gene lookup returns CDR1 SNHLY and CDR2 FYNNEI. This CDR3 is built from 15 residues. The CDR3 loop is CASSVGSNSNQPQHF. The CDR3 DNA reads TGTGCCAGCAGTGTTGGCAGTAATAGCAATCAGCCCCAGCATTTT. Using reference TRBV2 and TRBJ1-5 for the parts outside the CDR3, the full variable domain is EPEVTQTPSHQVTQMGQEVILRCVPISNHLYFYWYRQILGQKVEFLVSFYNNEISEKSEIFDDQFSVERPDGSNFTLKIRSTKLEDSAMYFCASSVGSNSNQPQHFGDGTRLSIL.

CDR3 DNA: TGTGCCAGCAGCCAATCGAGACAGGGGCGACGGGGCTACACCTTC. It codes for CASSQSRQGRRGYTF. The rearrangement uses TRBV16 and TRBJ1-2, with 8 positions matching TRBD1. The V and J ends lost 0 bases and 8 bases, in that order; junction bases with no gene match: 8. There are 15 residues in the CDR3. Germline lookup yields CDR1 KGHSY and CDR2 FQNENV. The entire variable domain, with the rest obtained from reference TRBV16 and TRBJ1-2, is as follows: GEEVAQTPKHLVRGEGQKAKLYCAPIKGHSYVFWYQQVLKNEFKFLISFQNENVFDETGMPKERFSAKCLPNSPCSLEIQATKLEDSAVYFCASSQSRQGRRGYTFGSGTRLTVV.

This clone was seen at least ten times. The chain links TRBV28 to TRBJ2-5; 7 bases agree with TRBD1. From germline, CDR1 is MDHEN and CDR2 SYDVKM. The CDR3 extends over 22 amino acids. V shed 1 base, J shed 1 base, and the junction held 24 bases outside the gene matches. CDR3: CASSLSPRFFAGGKVLQETQYF. CDR3 DNA sequence: TGTGCCAGCAGTTTATCCCCCCGGTTTTTCGCAGGGGGTAAGGTCCTCCAAGAGACCCAGTACTTC.

This chain uses TRBV6-1 with TRBJ1-6, with D unresolved. The germline V and J ends were trimmed by 0 bases and 7 bases, with 10 bases remaining between them. Germline CDR1 and CDR2: MNHNS and SASEGT. The CDR3 sequence is 15 residues long. DNA of the CDR3: TGTGCCAGCAGTGAAGCCCCGTTTGGAAATTCACCCCTCCACTTT. It yields the protein CASSEAPFGNSPLHF.

V and J are TRBV30 and TRBJ2-7; 13 bases align to TRBD2. This CDR3 has 13 amino acids. V dropped 3 bases and J dropped 7; count of bases not matched to a gene: 3. The germline V gene has CDR1 GTSNPN and CDR2 SVGIG (reference sequence). Here the CDR3 DNA reads TGTGCCTGGAGCGGACTAGCGGGAGAAGAGCAGTACTTC. Its translation: CAWSGLAGEEQYF.

The V gene is TRBV9, the J gene TRBJ2-1; D may be TRBD2 (5 bases). Per the germline V gene, CDR1 is SGDLS and CDR2 is YYNGEE. Trimming cost V 0 bases and J 10 bases, with 11 bases left between them. The CDR3 extends over 13 amino acids. CDR3 sequence (DNA): TGTGCCAGCAGCGTAGTAACTCCGGGGGAGCAGTTCTTC. Protein product: CASSVVTPGEQFF.

This clone was counted a single time. The V and J genes are TRBV6-1 and TRBJ2-3; 8 bases fit TRBD2. V lost 8 bases to trimming and J lost 2 bases; unmatched junction nucleotides: 6. Per the germline V gene, CDR1 is MNHNS and CDR2 is SASEGT. This CDR3 contains 14 residues. CDR3 protein: CASAELAATDTQYF. CDR3 bases: TGTGCCAGCGCCGAACTAGCGGCCACAGATACGCAGTATTTT.

The chain couples TRBV6-1 to TRBJ2-7; D is uncertain. The CDR3 has 14 residues. V was trimmed by 1 base and J by 4 bases, leaving 11 bases between them. CDR1 and CDR2 from the germline V gene are MNHNS and SASEGT. CDR3 amino acids: CASSEGHSLYEQYF. In nucleotides, the CDR3 is TGTGCCAGCAGTGAAGGGCACAGCCTTTACGAGCAGTACTTC.

This sequence joins TRBV5-8 and TRBJ2-7; TRBD1 might be the D (6 bases). The CDR3 is made up of 14 amino acids. Between the trimmed V and J ends, which lost 4 bases and 4 bases, there was a span of 15 bases. Germline V CDR1 and CDR2: SGHTS, YDEGEE. CDR3 DNA: TGTGCCAGCAGCCGGACAGACACCTTATACGAGCAGTACTTC. It specifies CASSRTDTLYEQYF. Based on the CDR3 plus reference TRBV5-8 and TRBJ2-7, the full variable domain is EAGVTQSPTHLIKTRGQQATLRCSPISGHTSVYWYQQALGLGLQFLLWYDEGEERNRGNFPPRFSGRQFPNYSSELNVNALELEDSALYLCASSRTDTLYEQYFGPGTRLTVT.

This chain uses TRBV5-1 with TRBJ2-3; 9 bases fit TRBD2. Germline assignment: CDR1 SGHRS and CDR2 YFSETQ. The J segment lost 4 bases and the V segment lost 4 bases, leaving 10 bases of the junction unmatched. CDR3 size: 16 residues. CDR3 nucleotides: TGCGCCAGCAGCCCGGTAGTAGTAGCGGGGGCAGATACGCAGTATTTT. This translates into CASSPVVVAGADTQYF. Looking up the rest from reference TRBV5-1 and TRBJ2-3 gives the full variable domain: KAGVTQTPRYLIKTRGQQVTLSCSPISGHRSVSWYQQTPGQGLQFLFEYFSETQRNKGNFPGRFSGRQFSNSRSEMNVSTLELGDSALYLCASSPVVVAGADTQYFGPGTRLTVL.

This chain uses TRBV27 with TRBJ2-7; TRBD1 agrees at 7 bases. CDR3 length: 13 amino acids. Trimming removed 8 bases from V and 1 base from J; junction bases left unmatched: 5. Germline-derived CDR1 and CDR2 are MNHEY and SMNVEV (reference sequence). The CDR3 protein is CASGRQGSYEQYF. DNA of the CDR3: TGTGCCAGCGGCCGACAGGGATCCTACGAGCAGTACTTC.

Here the CDR3 reads CASSSPTHNTGELFF. In DNA form, the CDR3 reads TGTGCCAGCAGTTCCCCCACACATAACACCGGGGAGCTGTTTTTT. The V and J genes are TRBV6-5 and TRBJ2-2; no clear D gene. This CDR3 region has 15 residues. Germline CDR1 reads MNHEY; CDR2 reads SVGAGI. V was trimmed by 4 bases and J by 2 bases, leaving 11 bases between them.

The CDR3 is CASSMSDKISNQPQHF. The CDR3 region has the DNA TGTGCCAGTAGTATGTCGGACAAGATAAGCAATCAGCCCCAGCATTTT. The V call is TRBV19, the J call TRBJ1-5; TRBD1 might be the D (5 bases). Trimming took off 3 bases at V and 1 base at J, with 13 bases between the two ends. The CDR3 runs to 16 residues. Germline-derived CDR1 and CDR2 are LNHDA and SQIVND (reference sequence).

This clone was counted many times. This chain connects TRBV7-2 to TRBJ2-7; D might be TRBD2 (6 bases). V gave up 4 bases and J gave up 9 bases, with 19 bases separating them. The CDR3 extends over 14 amino acids. Germline lookup yields CDR1 SGHTA and CDR2 FQGNSA. CDR3 residues: CASSSGTPPPGQYF. In DNA, the CDR3 is TGTGCCAGCAGCTCCGGGACTCCTCCTCCGGGGCAGTACTTC.

The chain has TRBV6-4 and TRBJ2-5; 10 bases align to TRBD2. CDR3 size: 14 residues. Germline V lookup: CDR1 MRHNA, CDR2 SNTAGT. With V trimmed by 7 bases and J by 1 base, 3 bases remained unmatched. CDR3 in DNA: TGTGCCAGCATTTTAGCGGGGGGCCAAGAGACCCAGTACTTC. Amino acid sequence: CASILAGGQETQYF.

The chain has TRBV15 and TRBJ2-7, with a weak D call TRBD2 (5 bases). Trimming pared 2 bases from V and 6 bases from J, leaving 20 bases between. This CDR3 has 16 residues. The V gene's germline CDR1 is LNHNV and CDR2 YYDKDF (reference sequence). The CDR3 is CATSRYTSGVLVEQYF. The CDR3 bases are TGTGCCACCAGCAGATACACTAGTGGGGTCCTGGTCGAGCAGTACTTC. The full variable domain, with the rest looked up from reference TRBV15 and TRBJ2-7, is DAMVIQNPRYQVTQFGKPVTLSCSQTLNHNVMYWYQQKSSQAPKLLFHYYDKDFNNEADTPDNFQSRRPNTSFCFLDIRSPGLGDTAMYLCATSRYTSGVLVEQYFGPGTRLTVT.

V gene TRBV2 combines with J gene TRBJ1-1; possibly TRBD1 for D (5 bases). This CDR3 contains 14 residues. V lost 4 bases to trimming and J lost 4 bases, with 13 bases between them. Per germline, CDR1 SNHLY and CDR2 FYNNEI. CDR3 coding DNA: TGTGCCAGCAGTGTCAAGGGGAGTAGCACTGAAGCTTTCTTT. Protein sequence: CASSVKGSSTEAFF.

The chain joins TRBV28 to TRBJ1-2; TRBD1 aligns across 9 bases. With 3 bases clipped from V and 3 bases from J, the junction kept 5 bases outside the gene matches. Germline values: CDR1 MDHEN, CDR2 SYDVKM. This CDR3 has 15 residues. CDR3 residues: CASSLSGQGHYGYTF. CDR3 DNA sequence: TGTGCCAGCAGTTTGTCAGGACAGGGGCACTATGGCTACACCTTC.

The chain has TRBV11-1 and TRBJ1-5, with 9 bases fitting TRBD1. V lost 5 bases to trimming and J lost 4 bases; unmatched junction nucleotides: 3. In germline, CDR1 is SGHAT, CDR2 FQDESV (reference sequence). The CDR3 covers 14 residues. CDR3 loop: CASSPGQGNQPQHF. The CDR3, as DNA: TGTGCCAGCAGCCCGGGACAGGGAAATCAGCCCCAGCATTTT.

The rearrangement joins TRBV6-1 to TRBJ1-3; D call uncertain. Germline CDR1 is MNHNS and CDR2 is SASEGT. This CDR3 comprises 14 residues. V gave up 6 bases and J gave up 0 bases, with 9 bases separating them. CDR3 sequence reads: CASRGWSSGNTIYF. The CDR3 coding sequence is TGTGCCAGCAGAGGGTGGTCCTCTGGAAACACCATATATTTT.

The rearrangement links TRBV7-2 to TRBJ1-3; tentative D call: TRBD1 (5 bases). V shed 5 bases and J shed 0 bases, with 14 bases lying between them. The CDR3 has 16 amino acids. Looked up from germline, CDR1 is SGHTA and CDR2 is FQGNSA. CDR3 bases: TGTGCCAGCAGCCTTTGGAGGGGTTTCTCTGGAAACACCATATATTTT. Translating it yields CASSLWRGFSGNTIYF.

The gene calls are TRBV5-1 and TRBJ2-5, with D tentatively TRBD2 (5 bases). The germline CDR1 and CDR2 sequences are SGHRS and YFSETQ. The CDR3 totals 15 residues. Trimming cost V 0 bases and J 2 bases, with 11 bases left between them. The CDR3 sequence: CASSLAGLEQETQYF. In DNA, the CDR3 is TGCGCCAGCAGCTTGGCGGGGTTGGAGCAAGAGACCCAGTACTTC.

This clone was recorded at least ten times. V gene TRBV6-1 combines with J gene TRBJ1-5, with 7 positions matching TRBD1. CDR3 size: 14 residues. Germline V gene lookup returns CDR1 MNHNS and CDR2 SASEGT. Unmatched junction bases numbered 3, after V lost 4 bases and J lost 3 bases. The CDR3 sequence is CASSGQGNNQPQHF. The CDR3 bases are TGTGCCAGCAGTGGACAGGGTAACAATCAGCCCCAGCATTTT.